These 32 T cell receptor beta chains were sequenced from one sample in a study of graft-versus-host responses after intestinal transplantation. Irradiated, violet-dye-labeled stimulators (around 200,000) were plated alongside around 200,000 CFSE-labeled responders. Sequencing used immunoSEQ multiplex PCR; TCRdb keeps in-frame clones, though not all of them. The sample consists of about 9,100 clones, around 26% of them appearing once. Sequences were derived from alloreactive CD8+ T cells from a mixed lymphocyte reaction culture, sampled before intestinal transplant. This sample's subset: CFSE-low proliferating T cells sorted from roughly six-day pre-transplant mixed lymphocyte reaction (GvH or HvG direction). The receptors come from a human patient who received an intestinal transplant.

The V and J genes are TRBV7-3 and TRBJ2-3, with a weak D call TRBD1 (6 bases). CDR1 is SGHTA and CDR2 is FQGTGA in the germline V gene. This CDR3 comprises 16 residues. Trimming stripped 1 base from V and 2 bases from J, with 13 bases between. CDR3 in amino acids: CASSLRSTGFTDTQYF. CDR3 sequence (DNA): TGTGCCAGCAGCTTAAGGTCGACAGGATTCACAGATACGCAGTATTTT. Variable domain in full (rest from reference TRBV7-3 and TRBJ2-3): GAGVSQTPSNKVTEKGKYVELRCDPISGHTALYWYRQSLGQGPEFLIYFQGTGAADDSGLPNDRFFAVRPEGSVSTLKIQRTERGDSAVYLCASSLRSTGFTDTQYFGPGTRLTVL.

This chain links TRBV27 with TRBJ2-7, with 8 bases aligning to TRBD2. The J segment lost 4 bases and the V segment lost 0 bases, leaving 5 bases of the junction unmatched. The germline gives CDR1 MNHEY, CDR2 SMNVEV (reference sequence). The CDR3 loop spans 15 amino acids. CDR3 bases: TGTGCCAGCAGTTTATCGACGGGGGGGCTGTACGAGCAGTACTTC. Protein product: CASSLSTGGLYEQYF.

This chain uses TRBV10-3 with TRBJ2-1, with 8 positions matching TRBD1. The CDR3 covers 15 residues. V lost 8 bases and J lost 1; bases outside the gene matches: 7. Germline V lookup: CDR1 ENHRY, CDR2 SYGVKD. CDR3 sequence (DNA): TGTGCCATCGGAGGACAGGGTTGGTCCTACAATGAGCAGTTCTTC. Protein sequence: CAIGGQGWSYNEQFF.

J is TRBJ1-1 and V is TRBV7-6; D may be TRBD1 (6 bases). The V end was cut by 1 base, the J end by 0 bases, with 6 bases between. The CDR3 loop spans 14 amino acids. Germline values: CDR1 SGHVS, CDR2 FNYEAQ. DNA for the CDR3: TGTGCCAGCAGCTTAGGGGACATGAACACTGAAGCTTTCTTT. Translation gives CASSLGDMNTEAFF. The full variable domain, in which reference TRBV7-6 and TRBJ1-1 provide the parts outside the CDR3, is GAGVSQSPRYKVTKRGQDVALRCDPISGHVSLYWYRQALGQGPEFLTYFNYEAQQDKSGLPNDRFSAERPEGSISTLTIQRTEQRDSAMYRCASSLGDMNTEAFFGQGTRLTVV.

The V call is TRBV9, the J call TRBJ1-1, with D possibly TRBD1 on 6 matching bases. Germline V gene lookup returns CDR1 SGDLS and CDR2 YYNGEE. This CDR3 comprises 15 residues. The V gene lost 0 bases and the J gene lost 1 base, with 10 bases spanning the gap. The CDR3 protein is CASSVDGGANTEAFF. The DNA for the CDR3 is TGTGCCAGCAGCGTAGATGGGGGGGCGAACACTGAAGCTTTCTTT.

This chain uses TRBV9 with TRBJ2-7, with 9 bases identical to TRBD1. CDR1 is SGDLS, CDR2 YYNGEE, per germline. The V gene end was trimmed by 6 bases and the J gene end by 5 bases; junction bases not matched to a gene: 12. This CDR3 spans 15 amino acids. The CDR3 protein is CASTLEGQGGDEQYF. The DNA for the CDR3 is TGTGCCAGCACCCTTGAGGGACAGGGTGGGGACGAGCAGTACTTC.

The chain recombines TRBV5-5 with TRBJ2-7; 7 nucleotides match TRBD2. The V gene end was trimmed by 4 bases and the J gene end by 2 bases; junction bases not matched to a gene: 3. The V gene's germline CDR1 is SGHKS and CDR2 YYEKEE (reference sequence). This CDR3 comprises 13 residues. The DNA for the CDR3 is TGTGCCAGCAGCCCGGGGGGTGCCTACGAGCAGTACTTC. It yields the protein CASSPGGAYEQYF.

This clone was observed a handful of times. The chain uses TRBV6-6 and TRBJ2-7; D remains unclear. This CDR3 comprises 15 residues. V lost 5 bases to trimming and J lost 4 bases, with 18 bases between them. The germline gives CDR1 MNHNY, CDR2 SVGAGI (reference sequence). The CDR3 bases are TGTGCCAGCAGTCTCGGCTGGAATCCGGAGTACGAGCAGTACTTC. Translation gives CASSLGWNPEYEQYF.

Relative to its sample, this clone is medium-sized. The chain has TRBV11-3 and TRBJ2-1; 7 positions agree with TRBD1. The germline V gene has CDR1 SGHNT and CDR2 YENEEA. Trimming cost V 5 bases and J 6 bases; bases outside gene matches: 10. The CDR3 covers 15 residues. The CDR3 reads CASSTRQGTVNEQFF. CDR3 nucleotides: TGTGCCAGCAGCACTCGACAGGGCACGGTCAATGAGCAGTTCTTC.

The J gene is TRBJ1-1, the V gene TRBV7-3; a weak D match, TRBD1 (5 bases). Germline V lookup: CDR1 SGHTA, CDR2 FQGTGA. The CDR3 sequence is 13 residues long. V was cut by 4 bases and J by 5 bases, with 11 bases left in between. The CDR3 reads CASSSVGGTEAFF. The CDR3 DNA sequence: TGTGCCAGCAGCTCTGTGGGGGGGACTGAAGCTTTCTTT.

V and J are TRBV5-8 and TRBJ2-3; 10 bases line up with TRBD2. Germline assignment: CDR1 SGHTS and CDR2 YDEGEE. Trimming cost V 3 bases and J 3 bases; bases outside gene matches: 4. The CDR3 covers 15 residues. CDR3 protein: CASSSGTSETDTQYF. The CDR3 bases are TGTGCCAGCAGCTCTGGGACTAGCGAGACAGATACGCAGTATTTT.

In its sample, this clone was seen a few times. The rearrangement links TRBV7-3 to TRBJ1-6, with D possibly being TRBD1 (5 bases). V gave up 2 bases and J gave up 0 bases, with 17 bases separating them. CDR3 size: 19 residues. The germline gives CDR1 SGHTA, CDR2 FQGTGA. The CDR3 DNA reads TGTGCCAGCAGCTTAGGGCATATCTGGGACTCCTCCTATAATTCACCCCTCCACTTT. Translated, it gives CASSLGHIWDSSYNSPLHF.

The genes are TRBV7-9 and TRBJ2-7; 7 bases align to TRBD1. CDR3 length: 13 residues. Unmatched junction bases numbered 3, after V lost 1 base and J lost 6 bases. CDR1 and CDR2 from the germline V gene are SEHNR and FQNEAQ (reference sequence). Here the CDR3 reads CASSLDRGGEQYF. The CDR3 DNA reads TGTGCCAGCAGCTTAGACAGGGGCGGCGAGCAGTACTTC. Filled out from reference TRBV7-9 and TRBJ2-7, the complete variable domain reads DTGVSQNPRHKITKRGQNVTFRCDPISEHNRLYWYRQTLGQGPEFLTYFQNEAQLEKSRLLSDRFSAERPKGSFSTLEIQRTEQGDSAMYLCASSLDRGGEQYFGPGTRLTVT.

This clone turned up a few times. The CDR3 sequence is CASSLPPGVLYGYTF. CDR3 coding DNA: TGTGCCAGCAGCCTTCCCCCGGGGGTACTCTATGGCTACACCTTC. The rearrangement uses TRBV5-4 and TRBJ1-2; maybe TRBD1 (5 bases). CDR1 is SGHNT, CDR2 YYREEE, per germline (reference sequence). The V end lost 4 bases, the J end lost 4 bases, and 17 bases lay between the germline ends. The CDR3 length is 15 residues.

A few counts support this clone. The rearrangement links TRBV27 to TRBJ2-2; possibly TRBD1 for D (5 bases). Germline V gene data show CDR1 as MNHEY and CDR2 as SMNVEV (reference sequence). This CDR3 contains 13 residues. Trimming removed 6 bases from V and 4 bases from J, with 9 bases in between. CDR3: CASSLGPTGELFF. The CDR3 region has the DNA TGTGCCAGCAGCCTGGGGCCCACCGGGGAGCTGTTTTTT.

This sequence joins TRBV13 and TRBJ2-7; 9 bases are a match to TRBD1. This CDR3 is built from 15 residues. The V and J ends lost 5 bases and 3 bases, in that order; junction bases with no gene match: 8. Germline CDR1 and CDR2: PRHDT and FYEKMQ (reference sequence). As DNA, the CDR3 is TGTGCCAGCAGCCCGACCGGGACAGGGTTCTACGAGCAGTACTTC. Protein: CASSPTGTGFYEQYF.

This clone was picked up a small number of times. The chain's CDR3 is CASSLISRPSGGTDTQYF. CDR3 DNA: TGTGCCAGCAGCTTAATTTCCAGGCCTAGCGGGGGTACAGATACGCAGTATTTT. The chain links TRBV7-3 to TRBJ2-3, with 10 nucleotides matching TRBD2. Germline V gives CDR1 SGHTA, CDR2 FQGTGA. There are 18 residues in the CDR3. The V gene end was trimmed by 1 base and the J gene end by 3 bases; junction bases not matched to a gene: 10. The variable domain in full, completed from reference TRBV7-3 and TRBJ2-3, reads GAGVSQTPSNKVTEKGKYVELRCDPISGHTALYWYRQSLGQGPEFLIYFQGTGAADDSGLPNDRFFAVRPEGSVSTLKIQRTERGDSAVYLCASSLISRPSGGTDTQYFGPGTRLTVL.

In this sample, this clone is medium-sized. The genes are TRBV6-1 and TRBJ2-6; 7 nucleotides agree with TRBD1. The CDR3 has 15 amino acids. V dropped 6 bases and J dropped 2; count of bases not matched to a gene: 4. CDR1 and CDR2 (germline): MNHNS, SASEGT. The CDR3 is CASRRTGAGANVLTF. CDR3 in DNA: TGTGCCAGCAGGAGAACAGGGGCTGGGGCCAACGTCCTGACTTTC.

This clone was observed a handful of times. This chain uses TRBV9 with TRBJ2-2, with D possibly being TRBD1 (5 bases). The ends were cut back, 1 base at V and 6 bases at J, with 16 bases in the middle. Per germline, CDR1 SGDLS and CDR2 YYNGEE. The CDR3 totals 16 residues. CDR3 nucleotides: TGTGCCAGCAGCGTATTGGGGCAGCCCCAGGCCGGGGAGCTGTTTTTT. Its protein is CASSVLGQPQAGELFF.

This clone was picked up a small number of times. V is TRBV27 and J is TRBJ2-1, with 8 bases fitting TRBD2. This CDR3 has 16 amino acids. Germline V gene data show CDR1 as MNHEY and CDR2 as SMNVEV (reference sequence). V was pared by 5 bases and J by 9 bases, with 15 bases of the junction left unmatched. Here the CDR3 reads CASSPNTGGGPIEQFF. The CDR3 bases are TGTGCCAGCAGTCCCAATACGGGGGGGGGTCCAATTGAGCAGTTCTTC.

This clone was seen only a few times. The rearrangement joins TRBV7-9 to TRBJ1-1; D is perhaps TRBD1 (6 bases). V was clipped by 5 bases and J by 5 bases, with 24 bases between them. The CDR3 runs to 17 residues. Germline V gene sequence: CDR1 SEHNR, CDR2 FQNEAQ (reference sequence). The CDR3 spells CASSHPIGRQGGTEAFF. CDR3 DNA sequence: TGTGCCAGCAGCCACCCAATTGGCCGACAAGGGGGTACTGAAGCTTTCTTT.

This clone has only a few counts. The rearrangement joins TRBV6-5 to TRBJ2-7, with D tentatively TRBD1 (6 bases). The CDR3 runs 15 residues. The germline V gene has CDR1 MNHEY and CDR2 SVGAGI. The V gene lost 7 bases and the J gene lost 0 bases, with 16 bases spanning the gap. CDR3: CASTEGDSSSYEQYF. CDR3 sequence (DNA): TGTGCCAGCACCGAGGGGGATTCTAGCTCCTACGAGCAGTACTTC.

The genes are TRBV7-9 and TRBJ1-1; D might be TRBD1 (5 bases). The CDR3 runs to 14 residues. In germline, CDR1 is SEHNR, CDR2 FQNEAQ (reference sequence). Deletions cut 1 base from V and 5 bases from J, with 11 bases between. The CDR3 DNA sequence: TGTGCCAGCAGCTTAGAGCGCGGGGGTACTGAAGCTTTCTTT. Encoded protein: CASSLERGGTEAFF.

The chain uses TRBV6-1 and TRBJ1-1; D unclear. The V and J ends lost 1 base and 0 bases respectively, with 9 bases between them. CDR3 size: 15 residues. In germline, CDR1 is MNHNS, CDR2 SASEGT. CDR3: CASSEGIVMNTEAFF. The CDR3 DNA reads as TGTGCCAGCAGTGAAGGAATAGTCATGAACACTGAAGCTTTCTTT.

This clone rates as medium-sized (0.01 to 0.1%). The rearrangement links TRBV10-3 to TRBJ2-1, with TRBD2 matching 9 bases. The CDR3 has 16 residues. CDR1 and CDR2 (germline): ENHRY, SYGVKD. With V trimmed by 4 bases and J by 2 bases, 6 bases remained unmatched. CDR3 loop: CAISGVAGETYNEQFF. DNA of the CDR3: TGTGCCATCAGTGGGGTAGCGGGGGAAACCTACAATGAGCAGTTCTTC.

The chain is built from TRBV5-6 and TRBJ1-5; D may be TRBD1 (6 bases). Trimming removed 0 bases at V and 0 bases at J, with 16 bases between. CDR1 is SGHDT and CDR2 is YYEEEE in the germline V gene. The CDR3 spans 18 residues. The CDR3 here is CASSLGPQGSYSNQPQHF. The CDR3, as DNA: TGTGCCAGCAGCTTGGGACCTCAGGGGTCGTATAGCAATCAGCCCCAGCATTTT.

The chain uses TRBV7-6 and TRBJ2-1; 13 positions agree with TRBD2. The CDR3 is 16 residues long. Germline lookup yields CDR1 SGHVS and CDR2 FNYEAQ. The V segment lost 2 bases and the J segment 10 bases; nucleotides outside the gene matches: 8. The CDR3 nucleotides read TGTGCCAGCAGCTTAACAACTAGCGGGGGGGCACGGGAGCAGTTCTTC. Its protein is CASSLTTSGGAREQFF. The entire variable domain, with the rest obtained from reference TRBV7-6 and TRBJ2-1, is as follows: GAGVSQSPRYKVTKRGQDVALRCDPISGHVSLYWYRQALGQGPEFLTYFNYEAQQDKSGLPNDRFSAERPEGSISTLTIQRTEQRDSAMYRCASSLTTSGGAREQFFGPGTRLTVL.

This clone ranks as medium-sized. The genes are TRBV7-8 and TRBJ2-2; TRBD1 matches 10 bases. CDR1 and CDR2 from the germline V gene are SGHVS and FQNEAQ. CDR3 length: 15 residues. Losses at the gene ends were 8 bases for V and 6 bases for J; bases not matched to a gene: 9. The DNA of the CDR3 is TGTGCCAGCTATTGGGGCGGGACAGGGGCCGGGGAGCTGTTTTTT. Encoded protein: CASYWGGTGAGELFF.

The rearrangement links TRBV29-1 to TRBJ2-3; D possibly corresponds to TRBD1 (6 bases). Germline V CDR1 and CDR2: SQVTM, ANQGSEA. The CDR3 has 10 residues. With 5 bases removed from V and 11 bases from J, the gap between germline ends came to 11 bases. DNA of the CDR3: TGCAGCGTTCAGGGGTTGGGGCAGTATTTT. Protein: CSVQGLGQYF.

The rearrangement uses TRBV9 and TRBJ2-7; tentatively, D is TRBD2 (5 bases). Trimming removed 0 bases at V and 3 bases at J, with 16 bases between. CDR3 size: 16 residues. The germline CDR1 and CDR2 sequences are SGDLS and YYNGEE. CDR3 DNA: TGTGCCAGCAGCGTAGGGGGAGCAGCCCAAATCTACGAGCAGTACTTC. Translating it yields CASSVGGAAQIYEQYF.

Only a few counts were recorded for this clone. The chain links TRBV4-2 to TRBJ2-1; 8 positions match TRBD2. This CDR3 spans 12 amino acids. The germline V gene has CDR1 LGHNA and CDR2 YNFKEQ. Trimming took 4 bases from V and 12 from J; bases not matched to a gene: 5. For the CDR3, the DNA is TGTGCCAGCAGCCCCGGGGGGGGTGGGCAGTTCTTC. Its translation: CASSPGGGGQFF.

This clone was picked up a small number of times. This chain connects TRBV2 to TRBJ2-7, with 9 bases that match TRBD1. Losses at the gene ends were 8 bases for V and 0 bases for J; bases not matched to a gene: 5. In germline, CDR1 is SNHLY, CDR2 FYNNEI. The CDR3 totals 14 residues. The CDR3 DNA sequence: TGTGCCAGCGGGGGGACAGGGCCCTCCTACGAGCAGTACTTC. This gives the protein CASGGTGPSYEQYF.